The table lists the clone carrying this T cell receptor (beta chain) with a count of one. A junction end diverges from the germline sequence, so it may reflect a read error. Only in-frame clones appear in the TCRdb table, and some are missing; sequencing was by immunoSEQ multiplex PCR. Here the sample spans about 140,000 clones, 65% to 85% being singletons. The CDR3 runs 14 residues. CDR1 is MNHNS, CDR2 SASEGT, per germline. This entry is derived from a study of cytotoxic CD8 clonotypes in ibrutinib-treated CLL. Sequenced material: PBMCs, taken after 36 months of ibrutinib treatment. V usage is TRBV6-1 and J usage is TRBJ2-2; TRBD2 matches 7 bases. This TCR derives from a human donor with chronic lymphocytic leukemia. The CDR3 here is CASSEAGNLAEVFF. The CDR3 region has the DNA TGTGCCAGCAGTGAAGCGGGAAATCTAGCGGAGGTGTTTTTT.